This T cell receptor beta chain was sequenced during a study of OX40 agonist ivuxolimab in advanced cancers. Study-level information: Melanoma, hepatocellular carcinoma, head and neck or renal cell cancer occurred in dose-escalation patients. A history of anti-PD-1, anti-PD-L1 or anti-CTLA-4 therapy was acceptable, and about 40% had some. The study, taken as a whole, reports: Not determined was the antigen specificity of the expanded peripheral T cells.

Points on this clone: Its antigen is unidentified.

The CDR3 covers 15 residues. Germline V lookup: CDR1 SGHTA, CDR2 FQGNSA. Trimming at V came to 5 bases and at J to 6 bases, leaving 7 bases not matched to a gene. Sequencing used immunoSEQ multiplex PCR; TCRdb keeps in-frame clones, though not all of them. In the table there are about 63,000 clones, around 91% of which are singletons. This clonotype was obtained from an adult with an advanced solid tumor such as melanoma, head and neck, liver or kidney cancer. The chain combines TRBV7-2 with TRBJ2-7, with TRBD2 matching 13 bases. Material: CD4+ or CD8+ T cells sorted from blood, obtained in a trial of the OX40 agonist ivuxolimab. In DNA, the CDR3 is TGTGCCAGCAGCCCCTGGACTAGCGGGAGTGGCGAGCAGTACTTC. This gives the protein CASSPWTSGSGEQYF.